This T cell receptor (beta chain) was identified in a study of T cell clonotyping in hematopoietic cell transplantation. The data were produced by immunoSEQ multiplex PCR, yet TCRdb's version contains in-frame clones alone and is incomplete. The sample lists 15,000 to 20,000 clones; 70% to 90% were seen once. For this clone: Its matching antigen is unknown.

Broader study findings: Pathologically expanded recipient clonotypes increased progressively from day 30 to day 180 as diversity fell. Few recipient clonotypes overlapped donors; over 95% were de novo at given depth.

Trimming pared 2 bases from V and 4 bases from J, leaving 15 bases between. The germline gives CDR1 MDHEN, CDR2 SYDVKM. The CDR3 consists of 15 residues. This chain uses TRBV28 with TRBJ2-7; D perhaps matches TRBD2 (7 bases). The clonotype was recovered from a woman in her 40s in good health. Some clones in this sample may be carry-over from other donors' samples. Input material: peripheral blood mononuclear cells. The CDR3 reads CASSLIGGDLYEQYF. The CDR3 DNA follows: TGTGCCAGCAGTTTAATAGGGGGGGATTTATACGAGCAGTACTTC. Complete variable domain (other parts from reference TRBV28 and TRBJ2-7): DVKVTQSSRYLVKRTGEKVFLECVQDMDHENMFWYRQDPGLGLRLIYFSYDVKMKEKGDIPEGYSVSREKKERFSLILESASTNQTSMYLCASSLIGGDLYEQYFGPGTRLTVT.